The 14 T cell receptor beta chains listed next were all sequenced from one sample in a study of control samples from healthy donors and cancer patients. Using immunoSEQ multiplex PCR, the repertoire was profiled, and TCRdb retains in-frame clones only, with some absent. The sample includes about 150,000 clones, approximately 93% seen only once; the top ten take 8.5%. The source material was blood. The receptors come from a woman in her thirties or forties in good health.

This clone was counted once. V and J are TRBV27 and TRBJ2-3; possibly TRBD2 for D (5 bases). V lost 2 bases and J 0 bases, leaving 12 bases between the germline ends. The CDR3 has 16 residues. Per germline, CDR1 MNHEY and CDR2 SMNVEV (reference sequence). The CDR3 DNA sequence: TGTGCCAGCAGTTTAGCTCTTGCGGGCAGCACAGATACGCAGTATTTT. Translation: CASSLALAGSTDTQYF.

The gene calls are TRBV5-1 and TRBJ1-2; 9 bases line up with TRBD1. The CDR3 loop spans 14 amino acids. Germline V CDR1 and CDR2: SGHRS, YFSETQ. After removal of 2 bases from V and 2 bases from J, the junction contained 1 base not matched to a gene. CDR3 nucleotides: TGCGCCAGCAGCTTCGGGACAGGGAACTATGGCTACACCTTC. Amino acid sequence: CASSFGTGNYGYTF.

This rearrangement joins TRBV6-5 to TRBJ2-3; 7 nucleotides align to TRBD2. In germline, CDR1 is MNHEY, CDR2 SVGAGI. The CDR3 has 14 amino acids. The CDR3 loop is CILSREGPTDTQYF. The CDR3 nucleotides are TGTATACTTTCAAGGGAGGGCCCCACAGATACGCAGTATTTT.

The chain has TRBV15 and TRBJ2-7, with TRBD2 matching 11 bases. In germline, CDR1 is LNHNV, CDR2 YYDKDF (reference sequence). V lost 5 bases to trimming and J lost 2 bases; unmatched junction nucleotides: 11. This CDR3 is built from 17 residues. The CDR3 protein is CATSPHRTSGFTYEQYF. CDR3 nucleotide sequence: TGTGCCACCAGCCCTCACCGGACTAGCGGGTTTACCTACGAGCAGTACTTC. The variable domain in full, with the rest retrieved from reference TRBV15 and TRBJ2-7, is DAMVIQNPRYQVTQFGKPVTLSCSQTLNHNVMYWYQQKSSQAPKLLFHYYDKDFNNEADTPDNFQSRRPNTSFCFLDIRSPGLGDTAMYLCATSPHRTSGFTYEQYFGPGTRLTVT.

V gene TRBV7-9 combines with J gene TRBJ1-1; D perhaps matches TRBD1 (5 bases). V lost 11 bases, J lost 0 bases, and 16 bases lay in between. The germline V gene has CDR1 SEHNR and CDR2 FQNEAQ (reference sequence). The CDR3 runs to 14 residues. DNA for the CDR3: TGTGCCTCGGCATTGGGACCCTTGAACACTGAAGCTTTCTTT. It encodes CASALGPLNTEAFF.

The chain is built from TRBV4-2 and TRBJ2-7; D may be TRBD2 (5 bases). V was trimmed by 0 bases and J by 1 base, leaving 10 bases between them. This CDR3 has 15 residues. Germline V lookup: CDR1 LGHNA, CDR2 YNFKEQ. The CDR3 spells CASSQEGSSSYEQYF. The CDR3 DNA follows: TGTGCCAGCAGCCAAGAAGGGAGCTCATCCTACGAGCAGTACTTC.

This chain joins TRBV7-2 and TRBJ2-3; 7 nucleotides line up with TRBD1. Germline CDR1 SGHTA, CDR2 FQGNSA. After removal of 5 bases from V and 6 bases from J, the junction contained 11 bases not matched to a gene. The CDR3 is made up of 15 amino acids. CDR3 coding DNA: TGTGCCAGCAGCATTCGACAGGGCGGGTTTGATACGCAGTATTTT. It yields the protein CASSIRQGGFDTQYF.

The gene calls are TRBV6-5 and TRBJ1-1; D is possibly TRBD1 (6 bases). CDR3 length equals 16 residues. Germline assignment: CDR1 MNHEY and CDR2 SVGAGI. The V end was cut by 0 bases, the J end by 4 bases, with 15 bases between. This chain's CDR3 is CASSYSWGGGGTEAFF. For the CDR3, the DNA is TGTGCCAGCAGTTACTCCTGGGGGGGAGGGGGCACTGAAGCTTTCTTT.

The rearrangement uses TRBV3-1 (or the pseudogene TRBV3-2) and TRBJ2-7; D is undetermined. Germline CDR1 is LGHDT and CDR2 is YNNKEL (reference sequence). Trimming stripped 3 bases from V and 2 bases from J, with 17 bases between. CDR3 length: 16 residues. CDR3 loop: CASSQGLVAGTYEQYF. CDR3 nucleotides: TGTGCCAGCAGCCAGGGTCTGGTGGCAGGAACCTACGAGCAGTACTTC.

A note on this clone: This CDR3 is also generated by other DNA sequences in the sample. This rearrangement joins TRBV9 to TRBJ1-3; TRBD1 agrees at 7 bases. V was clipped by 0 bases and J by 4 bases; unmatched bases: 1. Germline lookup yields CDR1 SGDLS and CDR2 YYNGEE. The CDR3 spans 14 residues. For the CDR3, the DNA is TGTGCCAGCAGCGTAGAGACAGGGGGAAACACCATATATTTT. It translates to CASSVETGGNTIYF.

The chain carries TRBV10-3 and TRBJ1-1, with TRBD1 identical over 7 bases. J was trimmed by 0 bases and V by 0 bases; bases with no gene match: 7. Looked up from germline, CDR1 is ENHRY and CDR2 is SYGVKD. The CDR3 has 17 residues. CDR3: CAISESRTGGLNTEAFF. DNA of the CDR3: TGTGCCATCAGTGAGTCGAGGACAGGTGGACTGAACACTGAAGCTTTCTTT.

This clone was seen once. The chain uses TRBV18 and TRBJ1-5; 9 nucleotides align to TRBD1. In germline, CDR1 is KGHSH, CDR2 LQKENI. V shed 5 bases, J shed 1 base, and the junction held 3 bases outside the gene matches. This CDR3 has 15 amino acids. CDR3 bases: TGTGCCAGCTCAAAACAGGGGGCAAGCAATCAGCCCCAGCATTTT. The encoded protein is CASSKQGASNQPQHF. Looking up the rest from reference TRBV18 and TRBJ1-5 gives the full variable domain: NAGVMQNPRHLVRRRGQEARLRCSPMKGHSHVYWYRQLPEEGLKFMVYLQKENIIDESGMPKERFSAEFPKEGPSILRIQQVVRGDSAAYFCASSKQGASNQPQHFGDGTRLSIL.

This rearrangement joins TRBV10-3 to TRBJ1-5, with 9 bases that match TRBD1. Germline trimming cut 2 bases from V and 5 bases from J; bases unmatched to any gene: 7. Germline V gene lookup returns CDR1 ENHRY and CDR2 SYGVKD. The CDR3 loop spans 16 amino acids. The CDR3 coding sequence is TGTGCCATCAGTGAGGGCGACAGGGGGTACGATCAGCCCCAGCATTTT. Protein product: CAISEGDRGYDQPQHF.

The CDR3 coding sequence is TGTGCCAGCAGCGCAGGACACTCCCAAGAGACCCAGTACTTC. This codes for CASSAGHSQETQYF. The gene calls are TRBV6-5 and TRBJ2-5, with D possibly matching TRBD1 (5 bases). CDR3 size: 14 residues. From germline, CDR1 is MNHEY and CDR2 SVGAGI. The ends were cut back, 6 bases at V and 1 base at J, with 12 bases in the middle.